The 25 T cell receptor beta chains listed next were all sequenced from one sample in a study of human T cells and chemical hapten exposure. Documented time point: patch test 1, 2 weeks after DPC sensitization. Indicated treatment: therapeutic diphenylcyclopropenone sensitization with weekly scalp DPC. TCRdb redid the calling of the RACE reads with MiXCR, one entry per CDR3 protein. Of 85,000 to 100,000 distinct CDR3 sequences detected, roughly 12% appear once; the ten largest clones hold roughly 2.1%. The sample consisted of whole blood, taken in connection with sensitization to the hapten diphenylcyclopropenone (DPC). All receptors derive from a woman aged 35 to 49 with alopecia areata. Some clones in this sample may be carry-over from other donors' samples.

This clonotype was seen a few times. The chain employs TRBV7-2 and TRBJ1-1; D possibly corresponds to TRBD1 (6 bases). The V end lost 1 base, the J end lost 0 bases, and 12 bases lay between the germline ends. The germline V gene has CDR1 SGHTA and CDR2 FQGNSA. The CDR3 runs to 16 residues. The CDR3 sequence: CASSLEGGRMNTEAFF. The CDR3 DNA reads TGTGCCAGCAGCTTAGAGGGGGGGCGTATGAACACTGAAGCTTTCTTT.

The V and J genes are TRBV27 and TRBJ2-7; D tentatively fits TRBD1 or TRBD2 (5 bases each). There are 15 residues in the CDR3. Trimming took off 5 bases at V and 7 bases at J, with 21 bases between the two ends. Germline CDR1 and CDR2: MNHEY and SMNVEV (reference sequence). CDR3 sequence (DNA): TGTGCCAGCAGTCGGGACGGCAGATTTTACTCGGAGCAGTACTTC. Protein sequence: CASSRDGRFYSEQYF.

This clonotype has only a few counts. The V call is TRBV7-6, the J call TRBJ1-1, with a tentative D call TRBD1 (6 bases). V was cut by 7 bases and J by 1 base, with 10 bases left in between. CDR1 is SGHVS, CDR2 FNYEAQ, per germline. This CDR3 is 13 amino acids long. CDR3 amino acids: CASKETGNTEAFF. DNA for the CDR3: TGTGCCAGCAAAGAGACAGGGAACACTGAAGCTTTCTTT.

The chain recombines TRBV4-3 with TRBJ1-4, with D unclear. CDR3 length: 14 residues. CDR1 is LGHNA and CDR2 is YSLEER in the germline V gene. Trimming shortened V by 6 bases and J by 3 bases, and 11 bases separated the two germline ends. The CDR3 spells CASSLDIANEKLFF. In DNA form, the CDR3 reads TGCGCCAGCAGTCTCGACATTGCTAATGAAAAACTGTTTTTT.

This clonotype was counted between two and nine times. CDR3 amino acids: CASSLPRTGGRRETQYF. CDR3 in DNA: TGTGCCAGCAGCTTACCGCGGACAGGGGGAAGGCGAGAGACCCAGTACTTC. The chain employs TRBV7-9 and TRBJ2-5; 10 nucleotides align to TRBD1. CDR3 size: 17 residues. V shed 2 bases and J 4 bases; nucleotides not matched to a gene: 10. Germline CDR1 and CDR2: SEHNR and FQNEAQ (reference sequence). Supplemented by reference TRBV7-9 and TRBJ2-5, the full variable domain reads DTGVSQNPRHKITKRGQNVTFRCDPISEHNRLYWYRQTLGQGPEFLTYFQNEAQLEKSRLLSDRFSAERPKGSFSTLEIQRTEQGDSAMYLCASSLPRTGGRRETQYFGPGTRLLVL.

This clonotype was observed a few times. The chain uses TRBV7-9 and TRBJ1-1; a possible D gene is TRBD1 (5 bases). With 5 bases removed from V and 9 bases from J, the gap between germline ends came to 16 bases. Germline V lookup: CDR1 SEHNR, CDR2 FQNEAQ (reference sequence). This CDR3 has 13 amino acids. The CDR3: CASSPMGPGKAFF. The DNA for the CDR3 is TGTGCCAGCAGCCCCATGGGGCCCGGCAAAGCTTTCTTT.

This clonotype was detected only a few times. The CDR3 bases are TGCGCCAGCAGCCGTTCTCCGAGGGACAGTTATGGCTACACCTTC. This encodes CASSRSPRDSYGYTF. The V and J genes are TRBV4-1 and TRBJ1-2; 7 nucleotides match TRBD1. Germline values: CDR1 MGHRA, CDR2 YSYEKL. This CDR3 region has 15 residues. The ends lost 4 bases at V and 5 bases at J; junction bases unmatched: 10.

This clonotype has a handful of counts. V gene TRBV20-1 combines with J gene TRBJ2-3; 10 bases fit TRBD2. Germline assignment: CDR1 DFQATT and CDR2 SNEGSKA (reference sequence). The CDR3 covers 17 residues. Trimming at V came to 6 bases and at J to 1 base, leaving 13 bases not matched to a gene. The CDR3 protein is CSASPGWTSGRTDTQYF. As DNA, the CDR3 is TGCAGTGCATCACCAGGGTGGACTAGCGGCCGCACAGATACGCAGTATTTT.

This clonotype was detected ten times or more. V is TRBV29-1 and J is TRBJ1-2; D is uncertain. CDR3 size: 12 residues. The germline V and J ends were trimmed by 3 bases and 1 base, with 6 bases remaining between them. The germline gives CDR1 SQVTM, CDR2 ANQGSEA. CDR3 bases: TGCAGCGTTGAGACCGATAACTATGGCTACACCTTC. It codes for CSVETDNYGYTF.

The J gene is TRBJ2-7, the V gene TRBV29-1, with 8 bases matching TRBD2. Germline V gene lookup returns CDR1 SQVTM and CDR2 ANQGSEA. CDR3 length: 13 residues. Germline trimming cut 6 bases from V and 2 bases from J; bases unmatched to any gene: 6. This CDR3 is CSVFSGITYEQYF. The CDR3 nucleotides are TGCAGCGTCTTTAGCGGGATAACCTACGAGCAGTACTTC.

The V call is TRBV6-2 or TRBV6-3, the J call TRBJ2-1; 10 positions agree with TRBD2. The CDR3 is made up of 15 amino acids. Germline loops: CDR1 MNHEY, CDR2 SVGEGT. The V and J ends lost 5 bases and 1 base, in that order; junction bases with no gene match: 2. Here the CDR3 DNA reads TGTGCCAGCAGTCCTAGCGGGGGTTCCTACAATGAGCAGTTCTTC. Translation: CASSPSGGSYNEQFF.

This clonotype showed up many times. The chain carries TRBV6-2 or TRBV6-3 and TRBJ1-1; possibly TRBD1 for D (6 bases). The CDR3 is made up of 12 amino acids. In germline, CDR1 is MNHEY, CDR2 SVGEGT. V dropped 6 bases and J dropped 7 bases, with 12 bases sitting between them. In DNA form, the CDR3 reads TGTGCCAGCAGCGGACAGCCTGTTGAAGCTTTCTTT. Translated, it gives CASSGQPVEAFF.

Many counts were recorded for this clonotype. The chain is built from TRBV2 and TRBJ2-7, with D tentatively TRBD2 (5 bases). The germline CDR1 and CDR2 sequences are SNHLY and FYNNEI. V was cut by 8 bases and J by 3 bases, with 17 bases left in between. The CDR3 runs to 14 residues. CDR3 in amino acids: CASAKVASLYEQYF. CDR3 sequence (DNA): TGTGCCAGCGCGAAGGTAGCGTCCCTCTACGAGCAGTACTTC.

This clonotype is termed medium-sized. The rearrangement joins TRBV29-1 to TRBJ2-7; D is undetermined. Trimming shortened V by 3 bases and J by 4 bases, and 4 bases separated the two germline ends. The CDR3 spans 10 residues. CDR1 and CDR2 (germline): SQVTM, ANQGSEA. The CDR3 protein is CSVEGYEQYF. CDR3 coding DNA: TGCAGCGTTGAGGGATACGAGCAGTACTTC.

This clonotype was seen repeatedly, ten times or more. The chain combines TRBV7-9 with TRBJ2-7; 10 bases are a match to TRBD2. V lost 4 bases and J lost 2; bases outside the gene matches: 8. The CDR3 has 16 residues. Germline V gene lookup returns CDR1 SEHNR and CDR2 FQNEAQ (reference sequence). The CDR3, as DNA: TGTGCCAGCAGCTCCGCATCCAGCGGGAGGGCCTACGAGCAGTACTTC. Encoded protein: CASSSASSGRAYEQYF.

This clonotype has more than one count but fewer than ten. The chain combines TRBV29-1 with TRBJ2-7; D remains ambiguous. This CDR3 contains 11 residues. Looked up from germline, CDR1 is SQVTM and CDR2 is ANQGSEA. Trimming removed 4 bases at V and 5 bases at J, with 9 bases between. This chain's CDR3 is CSVGIGNEQYF. In DNA form, the CDR3 reads TGCAGCGTTGGTATAGGGAACGAGCAGTACTTC.

Many counts were recorded for this clonotype. The chain combines TRBV7-6 with TRBJ2-2; no clear D gene. The germline V gene encodes CDR1 SGHVS and CDR2 FNYEAQ. The CDR3 contains 13 residues. Deletions cut 4 bases from V and 0 bases from J, with 3 bases between. The CDR3: CASSSTNTGELFF. The CDR3 DNA reads TGTGCCAGCAGCTCAACGAACACCGGGGAGCTGTTTTTT.

CDR3 coding DNA: TGTGCCAGCAGTTCCGCAGGGGGCTTCATCTACGAGCAGTACTTC. Its translation: CASSSAGGFIYEQYF. This chain uses TRBV28 with TRBJ2-7; 8 bases agree with TRBD1. Germline V gives CDR1 MDHEN, CDR2 SYDVKM. The CDR3 extends over 15 amino acids. The V and J ends lost 4 bases and 3 bases, in that order; junction bases with no gene match: 8.

The chain uses TRBV10-3 and TRBJ1-5, with D unclear. CDR3 length equals 12 residues. Germline V lookup: CDR1 ENHRY, CDR2 SYGVKD. Trimming removed 0 bases at V and 7 bases at J, with 4 bases between. The CDR3 nucleotides read TGTGCCATCAGTGAGTCGAACCAGCCCCAGCATTTT. This sequence encodes CAISESNQPQHF.

The V gene is TRBV28, the J gene TRBJ2-7; D might be TRBD2 (5 bases). V lost 6 bases to trimming and J lost 3 bases, with 15 bases between them. The CDR3 has 14 amino acids. Germline V gives CDR1 MDHEN, CDR2 SYDVKM. CDR3 sequence: CASSRPGTSYEQYF. The CDR3 DNA reads as TGTGCCAGCAGCCGACCCGGTACTAGCTACGAGCAGTACTTC. The full variable domain, in which reference TRBV28 and TRBJ2-7 provide the parts outside the CDR3, is DVKVTQSSRYLVKRTGEKVFLECVQDMDHENMFWYRQDPGLGLRLIYFSYDVKMKEKGDIPEGYSVSREKKERFSLILESASTNQTSMYLCASSRPGTSYEQYFGPGTRLTVT.

The J gene is TRBJ2-3, the V gene TRBV6-2 or TRBV6-3; the D is unclear. CDR1 and CDR2 (germline): MNHEY, SVGEGT. This CDR3 has 14 amino acids. V was pared by 6 bases and J by 4 bases, with 14 bases between. CDR3 in amino acids: CASSRQQWSDTQYF. As DNA, the CDR3 is TGTGCCAGCAGCCGACAACAGTGGTCAGATACGCAGTATTTT.

This clonotype turned up a few times. The chain combines TRBV19 with TRBJ1-5; the match to TRBD1 covers 7 bases. Germline V gene sequence: CDR1 LNHDA, CDR2 SQIVND (reference sequence). Trimming removed 3 bases from V and 3 bases from J; junction bases left unmatched: 5. The length of the CDR3 is 15 residues. CDR3 region: CASSIRGAYNQPQHF. The DNA of the CDR3 is TGTGCCAGTAGTATCAGGGGGGCCTACAATCAGCCCCAGCATTTT. Supplemented by reference TRBV19 and TRBJ1-5, the full variable domain reads DGGITQSPKYLFRKEGQNVTLSCEQNLNHDAMYWYRQDPGQGLRLIYYSQIVNDFQKGDIAEGYSVSREKKESFPLTVTSAQKNPTAFYLCASSIRGAYNQPQHFGDGTRLSIL.

This clonotype showed up just a few times. The chain recombines TRBV11-2 with TRBJ2-3; 12 nucleotides line up with TRBD2. With 3 bases clipped from V and 2 bases from J, the junction kept 6 bases outside the gene matches. CDR1 is SGHAT, CDR2 FQNNGV, per germline. The CDR3 contains 17 residues. CDR3 nucleotide sequence: TGTGCCAGCAGCTTGGGCGGACTAGCGGGAACCACAGATACGCAGTATTTT. Translating gives CASSLGGLAGTTDTQYF.

This clonotype showed up many times. V gene TRBV7-9 combines with J gene TRBJ1-1; D perhaps matches TRBD1 (5 bases). Germline values: CDR1 SEHNR, CDR2 FQNEAQ (reference sequence). V lost 4 bases to trimming and J lost 0 bases, with 9 bases between them. The CDR3 runs 14 residues. This CDR3 is CASSSGLLNTEAFF. CDR3 DNA: TGTGCCAGCAGCTCGGGGCTCTTGAACACTGAAGCTTTCTTT. The full variable domain, rest sourced from reference TRBV7-9 and TRBJ1-1, is DTGVSQNPRHKITKRGQNVTFRCDPISEHNRLYWYRQTLGQGPEFLTYFQNEAQLEKSRLLSDRFSAERPKGSFSTLEIQRTEQGDSAMYLCASSSGLLNTEAFFGQGTRLTVV.

This clonotype was counted between two and nine times. The rearrangement links TRBV6-5 to TRBJ2-7, with D perhaps TRBD1 (5 bases). From germline, CDR1 is MNHEY and CDR2 SVGAGI. With 6 bases removed from V and 2 bases from J, the gap between germline ends came to 14 bases. This CDR3 region has 14 residues. CDR3 amino acids: CASSLTRQTYEQYF. The CDR3 DNA reads TGTGCCAGCAGCCTTACCCGACAGACCTACGAGCAGTACTTC.